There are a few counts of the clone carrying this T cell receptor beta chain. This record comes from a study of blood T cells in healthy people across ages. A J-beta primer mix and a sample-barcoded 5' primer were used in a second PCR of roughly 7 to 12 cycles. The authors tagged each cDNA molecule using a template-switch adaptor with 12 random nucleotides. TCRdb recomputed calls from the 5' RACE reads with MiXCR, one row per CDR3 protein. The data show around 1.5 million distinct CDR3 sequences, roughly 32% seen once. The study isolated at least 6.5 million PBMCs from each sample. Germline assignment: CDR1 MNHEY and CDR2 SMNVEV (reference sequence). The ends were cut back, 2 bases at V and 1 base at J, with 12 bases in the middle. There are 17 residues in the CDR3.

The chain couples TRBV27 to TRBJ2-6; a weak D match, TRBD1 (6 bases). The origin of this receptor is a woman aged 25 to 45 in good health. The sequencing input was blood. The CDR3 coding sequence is TGTGCCAGCAGTTTAGCCAGGGGCCTATCTGGGGCCAACGTCCTGACTTTC. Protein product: CASSLARGLSGANVLTF.